This entry features one T cell receptor (beta chain) sequence. The antigen is unknown. The sample is drawn from a study of T cell repertoires in cytomegalovirus infection. About the research overall: Indications came from public TCR beta signatures; they pointed to CMV infection and to a matching HLA type.

Study results and limitations: Carriers of CMV and the relevant HLA type were discriminated by public TCR beta frequency.

From the reads, TCRdb called clonotypes with MiXCR, one entry per CDR3 protein. The table has some 700,000 distinct CDR3 sequences, 35% seen once; the top ten hold about 2.8%. The ends lost 5 bases at V and 6 bases at J; junction bases unmatched: 18. The length of the CDR3 is 17 residues. Material: PBMCs. The chain recombines TRBV12-3 or TRBV12-4 with TRBJ1-1; 7 bases agree with TRBD1. This receptor was obtained from a human donor in good health (CMV status not recorded). Some clones in this sample may be carry-over from other donors' samples. The CDR3: CASSQDRAVSRRPEAFF. The CDR3 bases are TGTGCCAGCAGTCAAGACAGGGCCGTATCACGCCGGCCTGAAGCTTTCTTT.